Sequencing of this T cell receptor beta chain was carried out in a study of a mutant IDH1 vaccine in newly diagnosed glioma. The table came from immunoSEQ multiplex PCR; TCRdb's copy has only in-frame clones and leaves some out. The data hold 75,000 to 100,000 clones, with around nine tenths observed a single time. Noted time point: baseline, week 1 (first vaccination visit). Documented treatment: pre-vaccination baseline after standard-of-care therapy. With V trimmed by 3 bases and J by 0 bases, 4 bases remained unmatched. The germline V gene has CDR1 SGHAT and CDR2 FQNNGV. The CDR3 extends over 16 amino acids. A note on this clone: Its antigen is as yet unknown.

Study conclusions and caveats: Variations in leading peripheral T cell clonotypes appeared to have no connection with pseudoprogression.

The chain has TRBV11-2 and TRBJ1-4; 7 bases match TRBD1. The sequenced sample was PBMCs, obtained from a glioma patient treated with radiotherapy, temozolomide or both. The TCR comes from a woman aged 50 to 65 with glioma. DNA of the CDR3: TGTGCCAGCAGCTTCCGGGACAGAACAACTAATGAAAAACTGTTTTTT. Amino acid sequence: CASSFRDRTTNEKLFF.